The present entry profiles one T cell receptor beta chain with its context. Its antigen is not known. The data were taken from a study of response to subunit inactivated influenza vaccine. This CDR3 comprises 15 residues. The junction had 6 bases not matched to a gene; V was cut back by 5 bases and J by 2 bases. CDR1 is MDHEN and CDR2 is SYDVKM in the germline V gene. TCRdb passed the RT-PCR reads through MiXCR, listing each CDR3 protein once. There are roughly 630,000 distinct CDR3 sequences in the sample; 12% to 15% occur only once, and about 7.4% lies in the top ten. Findings and limits, study-wide: A suggestion made by the authors is that each seasonal influenza vaccination recruits few new T cells.

The source material was PBMCs from blood, sampled around two weeks before vaccination. The chain is built from TRBV28 and TRBJ2-3; TRBD1 matches 8 bases. The sequence came from a man aged 50-59 years who received an inactivated influenza vaccine. In nucleotides, the CDR3 is TGTGCCAGCAGTCTCGGGACAGGACACACAGATACGCAGTATTTT. Translating gives CASSLGTGHTDTQYF.